These 3 T cell receptor beta chains came from one sample sequenced in a study of blood T cell repertoires in COVID-19. Measured with immunoSEQ multiplex PCR; TCRdb has only the in-frame clones, and not every one. The sample has roughly 220,000 clones, around 81% seen once. The sample consisted of PBMCs or T cells enriched from blood (not recorded which). These receptors all come from a man aged 30 to 45 with acute COVID-19.

This clone was counted between two and nine times. The chain has TRBV3-1 (or the pseudogene TRBV3-2) and TRBJ2-7; 10 bases fit TRBD2. The CDR3 covers 15 residues. The trim removed 0 bases at V and 7 bases at J, leaving 6 bases unmatched. Germline V CDR1 and CDR2: LGHDT, YNNKEL (reference sequence). This CDR3 is CASSQDLGTSEEQYF. The CDR3 coding sequence is TGTGCCAGCAGCCAAGATCTTGGGACTAGCGAGGAGCAGTACTTC.

The chain combines TRBV30 with TRBJ1-2, with 8 nucleotides matching TRBD1. V lost 5 bases to trimming and J lost 5 bases; unmatched junction nucleotides: 7. Germline CDR1 reads GTSNPN; CDR2 reads SVGIG (reference sequence). CDR3 length: 13 amino acids. The CDR3 protein is CAWSDREPYGYTF. CDR3 bases: TGTGCCTGGTCGGACAGGGAGCCATATGGCTACACCTTC.

This clone has only one observation. This sequence joins TRBV9 and TRBJ2-3; 11 positions match TRBD2. CDR3 size: 18 residues. CDR1 is SGDLS, CDR2 YYNGEE, per germline. J was trimmed by 2 bases and V by 0 bases; bases with no gene match: 8. The CDR3 here is CASSVATTSGIITDTQYF. The CDR3 DNA follows: TGTGCCAGCAGCGTAGCTACGACTAGCGGGATTATCACAGATACGCAGTATTTT.